This T cell receptor (beta chain) was documented in a study of Graves' ophthalmopathy and Graves' hyperthyroidism (dated by TCRdb to 2016 to 2019). Background on the whole study: Peripheral blood was collected at initial diagnosis, prior to any treatment. To tell Graves' ophthalmopathy apart from Graves' hyperthyroidism, and to predict which patients would progress to ophthalmopathy, the study relied on TCR beta repertoire signatures. In total, 135 blood samples were TCR-sequenced: fewer than 50 ophthalmopathy, 75 hyperthyroidism and about 17 hyperthyroidism-to-ophthalmopathy patients. A discovery set of 90 to 100 patients (43 ophthalmopathy, 55 to 65 stable hyperthyroidism) was enrolled to explore V-J signatures distinguishing ophthalmopathy from hyperthyroidism. An independent validation cohort comprised 18 to 20 hyperthyroidism patients and 15 to 17 patients who later progressed from hyperthyroidism to ophthalmopathy. In roughly six hyperthyroidism patients, the T-cell repertoire of thyroid tissue was compared with the T-cell repertoire of blood. Following sample collection, hyperthyroidism patients were given methimazole at a starting dose of 30 mg daily, and ophthalmopathy patients were given high-dose intravenous methylprednisolone. The roughly 100 discovery patients were randomly divided into training and test sets at a 7:3 ratio. General conclusions and limits of the study: In validation, the model predicted ophthalmopathy progression with less than 71% sensitivity and approximately 72% specificity; some 13 predicted patients were CT-confirmed with GO in a median of approximately 6.2 months. Most expanded thyroid clonotypes with frequency above 0.001 were also detected in blood, suggesting blood repertoires may reflect the thyroid immune response. Sample size was not statistically predetermined, and group allocation was not concealed from the investigators. Ophthalmopathy was separated from stable hyperthyroidism by the 13-signature model with 85% to 90% sensitivity and approximately 84% specificity in cross-validation and with 80%/75% in the test set.

This clonotype was seen many times. Its cognate antigen has yet to be identified. No base qualities exist here, and no much larger clone lies one base off it. For repertoire sequencing, the TCR beta CDR3 regions were amplified from RNA transcripts. A first-round RT-PCR used HTBI primers with the Qiagen OneStep RT-PCR kit, followed by a second-round multiplex PCR, size selection and purification. Libraries were sequenced paired-end with 100 bp reads on an Illumina HiSeq2000. The authors processed their data as follows. SOAPnuke was used for read processing, and reads with adapters, uncalled bases, a mean Phred below 15, or no exact constant-primer or identifier match were discarded. COPE v1.2.5 was used to merge high-quality paired reads. Each unique nucleotide sequence was treated as a clonotype, and MiTCR v1.1 was used to align the clonotypes to the IMGT TRB V, D and J references. The analysis was limited to V-J combinations with a frequency above 0.0001, which together covered roughly 99% of the repertoires. A TCR clonal expansion and chaos score per V-J combination was defined as the ratio of F50 clonal expansion to chaos observed in the TCRdist matrix. Welch's t-statistics and random forest were used to narrow the features down to approximately 13 V-J combinations, which were then fed into a naive Bayes classifier. Thyroid-blood repertoire similarity was quantified with the Morisita-Horn index. The public reads were run again by TCRdb, first through fastp at Q25 and then through MiXCR, and only productive beta chains were kept. Rows with a matching CDR3 protein are joined into one entry that keeps the most common DNA and genes. What appears here as the V and J calls and clone size reflects TCRdb's work, not the paper's. The sample contains 150,000 to 200,000 distinct CDR3 sequences, 39% of them found a single time. The top ten clonotypes cover less than 9.5% of the sample.

Ophthalmopathy patients were characterized by moderately to severely active disease, a Clinical Activity Score of at least 3, a NOSPECS grade of at least 4, and a disease duration under 3 months. Patients were excluded if they had other autoimmune diseases, uncontrolled infections, pregnancy or lactation. Clinical symptoms, serum thyroxine, TRAb, thyroid ultrasound and orbital computed tomography formed the basis of the diagnosis. Ficoll-Paque density gradient centrifugation was used to isolate PBMCs from 9.5 to 10 ml of fresh peripheral blood. Trizol reagent was used to extract the total RNA, and its quality was then checked on an Agilent 2100 Bioanalyzer. The CDR3 spans 17 residues, from the cysteine through the phenylalanine. Left in the record is the CDR3 DNA by itself, 51 bases read in frame from the first base. Unmatched junction bases come to 12, with V trimmed by 5 bases and J by 3 bases. According to the germline V gene, CDR1 reads SGHVS and CDR2 reads FQNEAQ.

Material for sequencing was peripheral blood. The sequence is built from TRBV7-8 and TRBJ2-7; 11 of the junction bases match TRBD2. The clonotype was recovered from a man aged 25 to 45 with Graves' ophthalmopathy. Donor details come from another sample of the same person, matched by shared clones. The nucleotide sequence is given as TGTGCCAGCAGCCCCCTAACCCTCGGGACTAGCGGCTACGAGCAGTACTTC. Translated, this is CASSPLTLGTSGYEQYF.